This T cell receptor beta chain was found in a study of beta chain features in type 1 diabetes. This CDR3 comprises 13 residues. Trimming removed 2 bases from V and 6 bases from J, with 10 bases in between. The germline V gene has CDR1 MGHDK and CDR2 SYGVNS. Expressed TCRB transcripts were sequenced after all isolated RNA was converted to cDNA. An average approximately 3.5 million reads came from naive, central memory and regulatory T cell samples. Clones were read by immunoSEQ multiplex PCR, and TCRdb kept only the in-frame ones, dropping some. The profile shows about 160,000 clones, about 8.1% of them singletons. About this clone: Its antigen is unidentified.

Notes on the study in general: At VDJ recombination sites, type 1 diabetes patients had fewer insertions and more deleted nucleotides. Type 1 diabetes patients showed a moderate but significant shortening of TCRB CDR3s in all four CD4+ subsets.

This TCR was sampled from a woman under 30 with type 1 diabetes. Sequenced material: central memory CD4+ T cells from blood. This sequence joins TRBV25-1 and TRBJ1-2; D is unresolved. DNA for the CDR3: TGTGCCAGCAGTGAACGTCACAGTGATGGCTACACCTTC. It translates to CASSERHSDGYTF.